The present entry profiles one T cell receptor beta chain with its context. Its specificity is not known. Repertoires were generated with immunoSEQ multiplex PCR, while TCRdb's copy carries only in-frame clones and drops some. The table has 15,000 to 20,000 clones, 60% to 85% seen once. These data belong to a study of neoadjuvant nivolumab and ipilimumab in lung cancer. Study-wide results and caveats: Blood richness before therapy tracked richness in tumors resected after neoadjuvant therapy. From pretherapy to surgery, tumor richness and clonality rose with dual therapy.

Germline values: CDR1 SEHNR, CDR2 FQNEAQ (reference sequence). The CDR3 length is 15 residues. The V gene lost 2 bases and the J gene lost 8 bases, with 18 bases spanning the gap. Here the sequenced sample was tumor tissue, taken after neoadjuvant nivolumab, alone or with ipilimumab, at or shortly before surgery. The J gene is TRBJ1-2, the V gene TRBV7-9; weak D call: TRBD1 (6 bases). This receptor was taken from an adult with non-small cell lung cancer. The CDR3 DNA is TGTGCCAGCAGCTTAAAAGCAGGGGCAGGGGACGGCTACACCTTC. Translation: CASSLKAGAGDGYTF.